This T cell receptor (beta chain) is from a study of neoadjuvant anti-PD-1 for oral cavity cancer. TCRdb's copy holds only in-frame clones and misses some; the assay was immunoSEQ multiplex PCR. The data contain thousands of clones, around 45% of them singletons. V shed 5 bases and J 10 bases; nucleotides not matched to a gene: 18. Germline CDR1 reads MNHEY; CDR2 reads SMNVEV (reference sequence). This CDR3 is 16 amino acids long. This chain uses TRBV27 with TRBJ1-1; 8 bases match TRBD1. The receptor comes from a person aged 35-80 years with oral cavity squamous cell carcinoma. Sequences were derived from tumor tissue, sampled before nivolumab (anti-PD-1) treatment. As DNA, the CDR3 is TGTGCCAGCAGTCCGTCAGACAGGGGCCGTCGAGTGGGAGCTTTCTTT. Protein: CASSPSDRGRRVGAFF.